This TCR beta chain emerged from a study of blood T cells in healthy people across ages. Study-wide results and limits: TCR beta diversity correlated strongly with naive T cell percentage. With unsorted PBMCs, a conclusive comparison of naive versus antigen-experienced cells was not possible.

Through a sample-barcoded 5' primer and a J-beta primer mix, a second PCR was run for about 6 to 11 cycles. Every cDNA was tagged by a template-switch adaptor with 12 random nucleotides. In TCRdb, the 5' RACE reads were re-called with MiXCR into one record per CDR3 protein. Seen here are some 1.5 million distinct CDR3 sequences, 28% observed once, and the top ten hold 7.7%. Notes on this clonotype: Its matching antigen is unknown.

The origin of this receptor is a woman aged 30 to 39 in good health. The specimen was blood.

CDR3 protein: CAISDAGEAFF. CDR3 bases: TGTGCCATCAGTGATGCCGGTGAAGCTTTCTTT. This chain links TRBV10-3 with TRBJ1-1; D gene ambiguous. Germline V gives CDR1 ENHRY, CDR2 SYGVKD. Deletions cut 3 bases from V and 7 bases from J, with 6 bases between. The CDR3 has 11 residues.